The source of this TCR beta chain is a study of circulating CD8 cells and anti-PD-1 response in melanoma (TCRdb year 2020). For the study in its entirety: Nivolumab was given to patients intravenously at 3 mg/kg every 2 weeks. PD-1 on on-treatment samples was detected using a biotinylated anti-human IgG4 antibody. The TCR repertoire analysis included about 11 melanoma patients, of whom 7 were non-responders and 4 were responders. Of the approximately 13 patients in the melanoma cohort, seven received anti-PD-1 as first-line therapy and six had prior targeted therapy or immunotherapy. Patients with complete or partial responses were classified as responders; those with stable or progressive disease (RECIST v1.1) as non-responders.

Spanning cysteine to phenylalanine, the CDR3 consists of 17 amino acids. The entry retains the CDR3 DNA only, 51 bases that are in frame from base 1. V and J are trimmed by 3 bases and 4 bases, and the gene matches miss 4 bases of the junction. The germline V gene supplies CDR1 LGHNA and CDR2 YNFKEQ. Using a BD FACSAria II cell sorter, four subsets defined by PD-1 and/or TIGIT were sorted out of live CD3+CD8+TCRalphabeta+ cells. To characterize relevance to anti-PD-1 therapy response, circulating CD8 T cells were sorted into four subsets based on PD-1 and TIGIT expression. Both TCR alpha and TCR beta chains were sequenced from each sorted CD8 T-cell subset. Peripheral blood was collected at three points: before the first anti-PD-1 injection, after two injections and after four injections. PBMCs were isolated immediately by Ficoll gradient centrifugation. Until use, PBMCs were kept cryopreserved in liquid nitrogen in RPMI containing approximately 20% FCS and around 9% DMSO. Thawed PBMCs were stained with a viability dye and antibodies against CD3, CD8alpha, TCRalphabeta, PD-1 and TIGIT. Total RNA was extracted with the RNeasy Kit, and every sample reached a RIN above 7.

Overall study results and their limits: The highest diversity was observed in the DNEG repertoire, similar and higher clonality was shown by the PD-1 and DPOS repertoires, and the lowest diversity was found in the TIGIT repertoires. Both treatment-naive and previously treated patients were included in the cohort, and this mixing was noted by the authors as something that could influence results. Because material was limited, most experiments were generally run without replicates. Repertoires were mostly private between subsets, with fewer than 7.5% of TRB clonotypes shared at M1, and the greatest sharing occurred between DPOS and TIGIT. Only baseline and M1 samples, drawn from a small cohort with few responders, went into the published TCR repertoire comparisons. Because tumor material was not accessible, tumor reactivity was instead assessed by peptide assays on expanded sorted subsets.

For sequencing, a NextSeq 500 was employed. TCR libraries were prepared from about 15 ng of total RNA with the QIAseq Immune Repertoire RNA Library Kit, Human TCR Panel. Sequencing of the TCR libraries was done on an Illumina NextSeq with a Mid Output V2 kit and asymmetric 261x41 paired-end reads. Each TCR library was diluted to 4 nM, after which the TCR libraries were pooled, denatured and loaded at 0.95 to 1 pM. Regarding the original processing steps: The QIAGEN GeneGlobe Data Analysis Center was used to process TCR FASTQ files, and downstream analysis was done in R 3.5.2. Clonality was computed as one minus Shannon entropy normalized by the log of the number of unique productive sequences. Fisher exact tests at 5% FDR, run separately within each subset, picked out TRA or TRB clonotypes whose abundance differed between baseline and M1. Differentially abundant clonotypes were categorized as emerging, expanding, contracting or non-expanding/contracting. Morisita's overlap index was used to measure how much repertoires overlapped between patients. The public reads were run again by TCRdb, first through fastp at Q25 and then through MiXCR, and only productive beta chains were kept. Identical CDR3 proteins give one entry, which carries the most common genes and DNA. The V and J calls, along with clone size, are taken from TCRdb and not from the paper's own processing. The sample table records about 970 distinct CDR3 sequences; around 8.8% of these occur just once. The ten largest make up 6% of the sample.

As a fraction of the sample, this clonotype is large (0.1 to 1%). Its antigen remains unidentified. No much larger clone is present one base from it, and per-base qualities are unavailable. The source material was CD8+ T cells from PBMCs, sampled at baseline or after one month of anti-PD-1 therapy (not recorded which). The chain was built from TRBV4-2 and TRBJ2-1; the central 15 bases match TRBD2. The receptor was derived from a human donor with melanoma. The DNA is TGTGCCAGCAGCCACTCCGGACTAGCGGGGGGGTACAATGAGCAGTTCTTC. Its coded protein is CASSHSGLAGGYNEQFF.